This T cell receptor (beta chain) was documented in a study of T cell responses to AZD1222 COVID-19 vaccine. V was cut by 2 bases and J by 2 bases, with 1 base left in between. Germline CDR1 is GTSNPN and CDR2 is SVGIG (reference sequence). The CDR3 sequence is 11 residues long. A word on this clone: Distinct nucleotide sequences in the sample also encode this CDR3.

Produced via immunoSEQ multiplex PCR; TCRdb's table is partial and in-frame only. The sample has 120,000 or so clones, roughly 90% seen once. The source of this sequence is an adult in good health. The chain combines TRBV30 with TRBJ2-1; the D is unclear. The sequencing here drew on peripheral blood, taken on day 0 of AZD1222 vaccination. CDR3 sequence reads: CAWSPYNEQFF. The CDR3 nucleotides read TGTGCCTGGAGTCCCTACAATGAGCAGTTCTTC.